This T cell receptor beta chain emerged from a study of control samples from healthy donors and cancer patients. Repertoires were generated with immunoSEQ multiplex PCR, while TCRdb's copy carries only in-frame clones and drops some. The repertoire holds over 45,000 clones, with approximately 90% as singletons. The CDR3 has 15 amino acids. V was trimmed by 0 bases and J by 0 bases, leaving 6 bases between them. Germline assignment: CDR1 KGHSH and CDR2 LQKENI. V and J are TRBV18 and TRBJ1-3; D is unclear. Sequencing input: PBMCs. This clonotype originated in a man aged 30 to 45 with colorectal cancer. CDR3 sequence: CASSPPSLSGNTIYF. CDR3 coding DNA: TGTGCCAGCTCACCACCGTCTCTCTCTGGAAACACCATATATTTT.